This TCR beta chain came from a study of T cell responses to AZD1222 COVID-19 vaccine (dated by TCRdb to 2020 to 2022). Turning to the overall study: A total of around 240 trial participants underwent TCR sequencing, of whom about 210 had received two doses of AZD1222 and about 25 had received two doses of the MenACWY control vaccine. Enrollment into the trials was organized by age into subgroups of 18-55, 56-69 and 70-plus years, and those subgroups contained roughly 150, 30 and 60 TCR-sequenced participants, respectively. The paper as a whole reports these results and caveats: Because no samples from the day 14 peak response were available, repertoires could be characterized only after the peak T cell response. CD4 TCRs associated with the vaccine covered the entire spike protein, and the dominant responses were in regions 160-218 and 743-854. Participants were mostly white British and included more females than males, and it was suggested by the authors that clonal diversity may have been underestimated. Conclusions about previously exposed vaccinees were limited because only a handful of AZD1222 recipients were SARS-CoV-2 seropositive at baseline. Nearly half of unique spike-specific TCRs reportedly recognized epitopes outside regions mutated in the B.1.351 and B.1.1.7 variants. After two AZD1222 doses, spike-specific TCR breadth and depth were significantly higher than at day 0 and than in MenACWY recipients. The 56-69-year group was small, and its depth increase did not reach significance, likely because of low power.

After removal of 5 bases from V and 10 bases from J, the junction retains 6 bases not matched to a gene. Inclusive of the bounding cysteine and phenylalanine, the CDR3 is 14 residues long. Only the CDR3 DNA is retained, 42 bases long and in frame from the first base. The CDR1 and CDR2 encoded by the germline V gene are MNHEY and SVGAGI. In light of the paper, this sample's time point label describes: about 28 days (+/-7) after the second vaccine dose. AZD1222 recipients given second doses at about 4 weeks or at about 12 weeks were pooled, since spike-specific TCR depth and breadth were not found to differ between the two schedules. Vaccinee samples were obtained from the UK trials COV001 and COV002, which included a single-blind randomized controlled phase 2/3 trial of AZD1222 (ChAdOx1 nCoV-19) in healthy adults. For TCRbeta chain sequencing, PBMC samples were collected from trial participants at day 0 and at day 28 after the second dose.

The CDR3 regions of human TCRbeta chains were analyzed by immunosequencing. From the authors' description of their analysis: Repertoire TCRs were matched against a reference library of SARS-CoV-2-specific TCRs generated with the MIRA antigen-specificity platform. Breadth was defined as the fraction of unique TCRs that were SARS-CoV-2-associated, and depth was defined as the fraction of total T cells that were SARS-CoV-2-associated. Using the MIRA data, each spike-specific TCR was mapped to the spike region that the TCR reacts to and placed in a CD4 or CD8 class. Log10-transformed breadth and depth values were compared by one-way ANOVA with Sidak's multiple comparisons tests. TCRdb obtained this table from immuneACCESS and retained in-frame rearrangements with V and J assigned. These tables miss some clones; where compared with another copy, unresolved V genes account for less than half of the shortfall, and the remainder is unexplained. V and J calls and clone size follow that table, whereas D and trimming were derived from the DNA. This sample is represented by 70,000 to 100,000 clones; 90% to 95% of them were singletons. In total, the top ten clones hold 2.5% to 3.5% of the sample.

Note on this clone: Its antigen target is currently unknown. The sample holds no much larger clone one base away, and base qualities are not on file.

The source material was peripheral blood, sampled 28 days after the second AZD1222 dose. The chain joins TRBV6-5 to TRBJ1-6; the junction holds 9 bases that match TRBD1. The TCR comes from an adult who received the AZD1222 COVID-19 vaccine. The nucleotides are TGTGCCAGCAGTACCCGGGACAGGGTATCACCCCTCCACTTT. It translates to CASSTRDRVSPLHF.